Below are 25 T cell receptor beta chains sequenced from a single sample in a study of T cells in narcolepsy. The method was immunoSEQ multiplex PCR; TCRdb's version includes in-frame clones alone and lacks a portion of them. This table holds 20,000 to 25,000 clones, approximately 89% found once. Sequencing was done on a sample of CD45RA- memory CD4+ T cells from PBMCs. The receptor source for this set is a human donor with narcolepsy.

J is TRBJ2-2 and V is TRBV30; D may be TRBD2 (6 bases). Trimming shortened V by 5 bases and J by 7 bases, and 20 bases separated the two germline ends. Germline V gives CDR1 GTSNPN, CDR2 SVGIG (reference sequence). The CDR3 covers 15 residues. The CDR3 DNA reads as TGTGCCTGGGGGTTGATCGCGGGAAGCGGCGGGGAGCTGTTTTTT. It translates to CAWGLIAGSGGELFF.

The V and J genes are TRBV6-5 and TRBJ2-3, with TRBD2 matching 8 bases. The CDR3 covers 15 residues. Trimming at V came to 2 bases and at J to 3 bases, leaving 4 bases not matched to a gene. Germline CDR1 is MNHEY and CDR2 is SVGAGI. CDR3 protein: CASSYTGGTTDTQYF. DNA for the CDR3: TGTGCCAGCAGTTACACGGGAGGGACTACAGATACGCAGTATTTT.

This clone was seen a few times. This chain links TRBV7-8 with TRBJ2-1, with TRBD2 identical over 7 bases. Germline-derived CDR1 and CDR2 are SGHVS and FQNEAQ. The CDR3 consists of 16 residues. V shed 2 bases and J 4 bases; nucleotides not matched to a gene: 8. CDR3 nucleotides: TGTGCCAGCAGCTTATACCGTGGGGGAGGGTACAATGAGCAGTTCTTC. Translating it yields CASSLYRGGGYNEQFF.

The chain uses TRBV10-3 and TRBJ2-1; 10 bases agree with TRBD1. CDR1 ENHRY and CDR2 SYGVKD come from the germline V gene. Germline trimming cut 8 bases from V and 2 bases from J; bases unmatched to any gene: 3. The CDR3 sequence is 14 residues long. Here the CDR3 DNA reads TGTGCCATCGGGGGACAGGGGCCCTACAATGAGCAGTTCTTC. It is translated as CAIGGQGPYNEQFF.

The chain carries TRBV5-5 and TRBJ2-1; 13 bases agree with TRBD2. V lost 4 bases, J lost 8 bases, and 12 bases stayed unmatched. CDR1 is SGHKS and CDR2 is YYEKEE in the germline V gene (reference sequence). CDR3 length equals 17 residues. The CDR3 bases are TGTGCCAGCAGCCGATCTACCGGACTAGCGGGAGATCATGAGCAGTTCTTC. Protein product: CASSRSTGLAGDHEQFF. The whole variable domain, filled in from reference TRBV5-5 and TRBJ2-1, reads DAGVTQSPTHLIKTRGQQVTLRCSPISGHKSVSWYQQVLGQGPQFIFQYYEKEERGRGNFPDRFSARQFPNYSSELNVNALLLGDSALYLCASSRSTGLAGDHEQFFGPGTRLTVL.

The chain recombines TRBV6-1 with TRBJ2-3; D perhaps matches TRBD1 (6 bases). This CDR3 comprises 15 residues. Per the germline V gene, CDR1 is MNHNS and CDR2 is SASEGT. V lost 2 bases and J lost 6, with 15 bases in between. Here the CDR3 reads CASSEPRGAGDTQYF. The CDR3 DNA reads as TGTGCCAGCAGTGAACCCAGGGGAGCAGGGGATACGCAGTATTTT.

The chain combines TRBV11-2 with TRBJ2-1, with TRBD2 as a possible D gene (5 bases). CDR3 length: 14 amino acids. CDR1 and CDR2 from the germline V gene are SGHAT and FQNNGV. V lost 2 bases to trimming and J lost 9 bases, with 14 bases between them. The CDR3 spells CASSLWESGIEQFF. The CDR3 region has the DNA TGTGCCAGCAGCTTATGGGAGTCAGGTATTGAGCAGTTCTTC.

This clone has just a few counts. Written as DNA, the CDR3 is TGTGCCAGCAGCTTAGCCTCGTTCAGAGATACGCAGTATTTT. Protein product: CASSLASFRDTQYF. The gene calls are TRBV7-2 and TRBJ2-3, with D hard to call. CDR3 length: 14 amino acids. Trimming left V 0 bases short and J 5 bases short, with 9 bases between. Germline V CDR1 and CDR2: SGHTA, FQGNSA.

CDR3 DNA sequence: TGCGCCAGCAGCGGGGAAGGGGGCCGGGGGAATGGCTACACCTTC. Protein product: CASSGEGGRGNGYTF. The chain uses TRBV5-1 and TRBJ1-2; 7 bases line up with TRBD1. Germline CDR1 SGHRS, CDR2 YFSETQ. Unmatched junction bases numbered 12, after V lost 4 bases and J lost 6 bases. The CDR3 consists of 15 residues.

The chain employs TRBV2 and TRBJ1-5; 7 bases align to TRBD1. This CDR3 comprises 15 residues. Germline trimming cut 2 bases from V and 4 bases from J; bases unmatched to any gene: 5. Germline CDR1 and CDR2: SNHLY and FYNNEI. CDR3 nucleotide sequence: TGTGCCAGCAGTGAAAGGGGGCAGATTAATCAGCCCCAGCATTTT. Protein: CASSERGQINQPQHF.

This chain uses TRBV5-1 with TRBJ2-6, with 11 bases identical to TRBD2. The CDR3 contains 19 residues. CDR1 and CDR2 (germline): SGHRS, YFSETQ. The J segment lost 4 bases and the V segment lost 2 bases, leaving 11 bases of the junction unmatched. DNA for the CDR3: TGCGCCAGCAGCTTCGGGATAGCGGGAGGGCCGTCAGGGGCCAACGTCCTGACTTTC. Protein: CASSFGIAGGPSGANVLTF.

The CDR3 loop is CASRGGPGELFF. The CDR3 DNA is TGTGCCAGCAGAGGAGGGCCCGGGGAGCTGTTTTTT. This chain joins TRBV6-1 and TRBJ2-2, with D possibly TRBD2 on 6 matching bases. This CDR3 comprises 12 residues. V lost 6 bases and J lost 6, with 8 bases in between. Germline values: CDR1 MNHNS, CDR2 SASEGT.

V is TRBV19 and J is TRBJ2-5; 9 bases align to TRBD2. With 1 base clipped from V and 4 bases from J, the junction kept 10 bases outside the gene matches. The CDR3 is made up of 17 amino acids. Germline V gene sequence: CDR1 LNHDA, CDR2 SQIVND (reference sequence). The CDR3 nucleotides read TGTGCCAGTAGTATAGCCGTGGTTAGCGGGAGCTCAGAGACCCAGTACTTC. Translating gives CASSIAVVSGSSETQYF.

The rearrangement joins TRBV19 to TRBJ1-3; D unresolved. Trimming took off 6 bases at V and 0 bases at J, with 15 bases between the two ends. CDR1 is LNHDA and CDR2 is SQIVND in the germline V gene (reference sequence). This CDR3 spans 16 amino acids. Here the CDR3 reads CASSPSRVVSGNTIYF. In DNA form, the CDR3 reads TGTGCCAGTAGCCCCTCTCGAGTAGTCTCTGGAAACACCATATATTTT.

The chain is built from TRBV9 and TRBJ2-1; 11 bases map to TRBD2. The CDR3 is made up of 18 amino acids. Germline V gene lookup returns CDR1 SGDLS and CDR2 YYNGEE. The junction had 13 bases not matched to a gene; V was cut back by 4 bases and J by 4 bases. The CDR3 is CASSPRQPGLADYNEQFF. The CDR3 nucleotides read TGTGCCAGCAGCCCCCGACAGCCGGGACTAGCGGATTACAATGAGCAGTTCTTC.

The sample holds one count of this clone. CDR3 residues: CASSKYRDRGYNEQFF. CDR3 nucleotide sequence: TGTGCCAGTAGTAAGTACAGGGACAGGGGTTACAATGAGCAGTTCTTC. The gene calls are TRBV19 and TRBJ2-1, with 10 bases that match TRBD1. The CDR3 runs 16 residues. CDR1 and CDR2 from the germline V gene are LNHDA and SQIVND (reference sequence). Trimming removed 4 bases from V and 4 bases from J; junction bases left unmatched: 7.

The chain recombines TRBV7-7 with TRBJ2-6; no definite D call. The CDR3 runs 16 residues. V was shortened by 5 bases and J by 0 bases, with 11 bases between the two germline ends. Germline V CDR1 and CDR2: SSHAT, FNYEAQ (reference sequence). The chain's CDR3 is CASSPSPGSGANVLTF. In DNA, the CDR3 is TGTGCCAGCAGCCCGTCTCCGGGCTCTGGGGCCAACGTCCTGACTTTC.

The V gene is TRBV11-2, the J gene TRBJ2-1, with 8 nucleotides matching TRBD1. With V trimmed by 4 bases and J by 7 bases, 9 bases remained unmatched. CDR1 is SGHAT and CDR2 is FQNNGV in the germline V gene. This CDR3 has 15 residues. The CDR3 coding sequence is TGTGCCAGCAGCTCCGGGACAGGACCTTGGAATGAGCAGTTCTTC. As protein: CASSSGTGPWNEQFF.

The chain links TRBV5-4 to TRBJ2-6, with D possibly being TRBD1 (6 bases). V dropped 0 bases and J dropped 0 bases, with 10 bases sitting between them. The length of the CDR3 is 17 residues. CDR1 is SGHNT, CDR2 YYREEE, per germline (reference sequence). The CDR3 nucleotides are TGTGCCAGCAGCTTGGTCAGGGGAACCTCTGGGGCCAACGTCCTGACTTTC. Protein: CASSLVRGTSGANVLTF.

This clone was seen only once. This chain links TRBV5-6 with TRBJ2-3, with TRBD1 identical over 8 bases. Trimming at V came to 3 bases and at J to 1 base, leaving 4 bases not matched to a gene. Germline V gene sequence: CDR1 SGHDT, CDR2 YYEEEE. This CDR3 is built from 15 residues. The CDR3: CASSYLTGGTDTQYF. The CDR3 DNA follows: TGTGCCAGCAGCTACCTGACAGGGGGCACAGATACGCAGTATTTT.

CDR3 loop: CAWTGGQGTYEQYF. The CDR3 DNA reads as TGTGCCTGGACCGGGGGACAGGGGACCTACGAGCAGTACTTC. This chain connects TRBV30 to TRBJ2-5; TRBD1 matches at 10 bases. Matching the DNA end better, TRBJ2-7 makes the J call doubtful. This CDR3 contains 14 residues. Germline CDR1 reads GTSNPN; CDR2 reads SVGIG (reference sequence).

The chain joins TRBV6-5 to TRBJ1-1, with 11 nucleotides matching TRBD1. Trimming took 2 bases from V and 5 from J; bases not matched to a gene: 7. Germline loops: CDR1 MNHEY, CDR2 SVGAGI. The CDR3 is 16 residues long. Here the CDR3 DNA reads TGTGCCAGCAGTTACCGAGGGACAGGGGGAGGTACTGAAGCTTTCTTT. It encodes CASSYRGTGGGTEAFF.

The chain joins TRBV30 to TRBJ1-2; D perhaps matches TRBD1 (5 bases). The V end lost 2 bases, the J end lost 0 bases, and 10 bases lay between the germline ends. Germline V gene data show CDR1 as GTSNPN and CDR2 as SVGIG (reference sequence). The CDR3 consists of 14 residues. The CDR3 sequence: CAWSLGGPNYGYTF. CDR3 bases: TGTGCCTGGAGTCTCGGGGGTCCTAACTATGGCTACACCTTC.

CDR3 in DNA: TGTGCCAGCAGCTTGGCCTCTGGGGCCAACGTCCTGACTTTC. As protein: CASSLASGANVLTF. J is TRBJ2-6 and V is TRBV11-2; no reliable D call. The CDR3 spans 14 residues. The germline V gene has CDR1 SGHAT and CDR2 FQNNGV. Deletions cut 3 bases from V and 0 bases from J, with 3 bases between.

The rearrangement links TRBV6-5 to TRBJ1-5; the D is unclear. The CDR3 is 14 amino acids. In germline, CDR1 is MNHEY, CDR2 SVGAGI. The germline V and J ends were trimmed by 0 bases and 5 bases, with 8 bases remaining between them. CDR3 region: CASSYSGGDQPQHF. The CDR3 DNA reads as TGTGCCAGCAGTTACTCAGGCGGGGATCAGCCCCAGCATTTT.